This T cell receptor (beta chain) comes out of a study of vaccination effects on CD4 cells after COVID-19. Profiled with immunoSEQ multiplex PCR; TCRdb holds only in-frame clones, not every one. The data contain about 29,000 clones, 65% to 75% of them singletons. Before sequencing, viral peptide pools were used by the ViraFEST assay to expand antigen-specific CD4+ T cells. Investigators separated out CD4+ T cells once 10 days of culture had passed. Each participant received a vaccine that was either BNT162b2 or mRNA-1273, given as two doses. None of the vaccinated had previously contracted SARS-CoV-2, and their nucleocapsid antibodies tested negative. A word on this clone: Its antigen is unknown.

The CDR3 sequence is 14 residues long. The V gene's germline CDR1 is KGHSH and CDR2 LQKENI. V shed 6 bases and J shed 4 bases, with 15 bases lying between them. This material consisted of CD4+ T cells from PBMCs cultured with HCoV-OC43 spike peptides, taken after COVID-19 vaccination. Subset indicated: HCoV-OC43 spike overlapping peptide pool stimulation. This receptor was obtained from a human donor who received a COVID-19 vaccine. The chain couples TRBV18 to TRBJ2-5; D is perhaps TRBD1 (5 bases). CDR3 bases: TGTGCCAGCTCCACTGCAGGGCTGGGAGAGACCCAGTACTTC. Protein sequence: CASSTAGLGETQYF.